One sample yielded the 27 T cell receptor beta chains listed below, sequenced in a study of T cells after posttransplantation cyclophosphamide. Clones were sequenced by immunoSEQ multiplex PCR, and TCRdb holds only the in-frame ones, with some missing. The sample yields more than 3,000 clones, without any singletons. A marrow graft followed busulfan-fludarabine conditioning, with cyclophosphamide on days +3 and +4. The sequencing here drew on PBMCs, taken 84 days after allogeneic stem cell transplant with posttransplant cyclophosphamide. These receptors originate from a female patient aged 40-50 years who received an allogeneic stem cell transplant from a related donor, was CMV-positive, and had no GVHD. The graft donor may account for some of the T cells.

This clone was counted many times. The rearrangement joins TRBV6-5 to TRBJ1-1; 8 nucleotides line up with TRBD1. The germline V gene encodes CDR1 MNHEY and CDR2 SVGAGI. The V gene end was trimmed by 4 bases and the J gene end by 9 bases; junction bases not matched to a gene: 4. CDR3 length equals 12 residues. The CDR3 DNA reads as TGTGCCAGCAGTTCGGACAGGGATAAAGCTTTCTTT. Translating gives CASSSDRDKAFF.

This clone was detected ten times or more. The gene calls are TRBV15 and TRBJ1-1; D call uncertain. Per the germline V gene, CDR1 is LNHNV and CDR2 is YYDKDF (reference sequence). Deletions cut 5 bases from V and 0 bases from J, with 13 bases between. The CDR3 length is 15 residues. CDR3 nucleotide sequence: TGTGCCACCAGCTCCCACCGGACTATGAACACTGAAGCTTTCTTT. As protein: CATSSHRTMNTEAFF. The variable domain in full, completed from reference TRBV15 and TRBJ1-1, reads DAMVIQNPRYQVTQFGKPVTLSCSQTLNHNVMYWYQQKSSQAPKLLFHYYDKDFNNEADTPDNFQSRRPNTSFCFLDIRSPGLGDTAMYLCATSSHRTMNTEAFFGQGTRLTVV.

This clone was found many times. This chain links TRBV28 with TRBJ1-5; D might be TRBD1 (6 bases). There are 16 residues in the CDR3. Germline loops: CDR1 MDHEN, CDR2 SYDVKM. V was cut by 3 bases and J by 0 bases, with 12 bases left in between. The CDR3 spells CASSLMGQTSNQPQHF. The CDR3 nucleotides read TGTGCCAGCAGTTTGATGGGACAAACTAGCAATCAGCCCCAGCATTTT.

This clone is medium-sized (0.01 to 0.1%) within its sample. The sample contains more than one DNA sequence encoding this CDR3. The chain carries TRBV19 and TRBJ2-4; D perhaps matches TRBD1 (5 bases). Trimming removed 2 bases at V and 1 base at J, with 9 bases between. The CDR3 loop spans 15 amino acids. The germline V gene has CDR1 LNHDA and CDR2 SQIVND (reference sequence). The CDR3 DNA is TGTGCCAGTAGTATACAAGGGGTCGCCAAAAACATTCAGTACTTC. The encoded protein is CASSIQGVAKNIQYF.

As regards this clone: At the DNA level, this CDR3 is encoded by other sequences in the same sample as well. The chain carries TRBV9 and TRBJ2-7, with 8 bases aligning to TRBD1. The V and J ends lost 8 bases and 2 bases, in that order; junction bases with no gene match: 12. Germline V gives CDR1 SGDLS, CDR2 YYNGEE. This CDR3 is built from 15 residues. CDR3 DNA: TGTGCCAGTATTTTCAGACAGGGGACGGCCTACGAGCAGTACTTC. Residues: CASIFRQGTAYEQYF. Full variable domain (remainder filled in from reference TRBV9 and TRBJ2-7): DSGVTQTPKHLITATGQRVTLRCSPRSGDLSVYWYQQSLDQGLQFLIQYYNGEERAKGNILERFSAQQFPDLHSELNLSSLELGDSALYFCASIFRQGTAYEQYFGPGTRLTVT.

In this sample, this clone is medium-sized. An end of the junction differs from the germline gene, which may be a read error. The chain recombines TRBV7-7 with TRBJ2-1; 10 bases align to TRBD2. The germline gives CDR1 SSHAT, CDR2 FNYEAQ (reference sequence). The CDR3 length is 15 residues. CDR3 residues: CASSPPGLAANEQFF. For the CDR3, the DNA is TGTGCTAGCAGTCCGCCTGGACTAGCGGCCAATGAGCAGTTCTTC.

In its sample, this clone was seen many times. This chain connects TRBV18 to TRBJ2-1; weak D call: TRBD1 (5 bases). Germline assignment: CDR1 KGHSH and CDR2 LQKENI. V dropped 4 bases and J dropped 3 bases, with 7 bases sitting between them. The CDR3 has 13 residues. Here the CDR3 DNA reads TGTGCCAGCTCACGCGACAGCTACAATGAGCAGTTCTTC. As protein: CASSRDSYNEQFF.

On this clone: Other DNA sequences within the sample encode an identical CDR3. The V gene is TRBV9, the J gene TRBJ2-7; 9 positions agree with TRBD1. CDR1 SGDLS and CDR2 YYNGEE come from the germline V gene. There are 15 residues in the CDR3. Trimming cost V 8 bases and J 2 bases; bases outside gene matches: 11. CDR3 amino acids: CASFFGQGTAYEQYF. The CDR3 DNA sequence: TGTGCCAGTTTTTTCGGACAGGGGACGGCCTACGAGCAGTACTTC.

This clone came up many times. This chain uses TRBV6-1 with TRBJ1-1; 7 bases map to TRBD1. The CDR3 spans 16 residues. From germline, CDR1 is MNHNS and CDR2 SASEGT. V gave up 3 bases and J gave up 4 bases; unmatched junction bases: 11. CDR3 DNA sequence: TGTGCCAGCAGTGAGGCCTCGACAGGGCCCCTCACTGAAGCTTTCTTT. Translation gives CASSEASTGPLTEAFF.

This clone appeared many times. The chain couples TRBV6-5 to TRBJ1-5; D perhaps matches TRBD1 (5 bases). The CDR3 spans 14 residues. Between the trimmed V and J ends, which lost 6 bases and 2 bases, there was a span of 11 bases. CDR1 is MNHEY, CDR2 SVGAGI, per germline. The CDR3 sequence is CASSLGVGNQPQHF. The CDR3, as DNA: TGTGCCAGCAGCCTAGGGGTCGGCAATCAGCCCCAGCATTTT.

The chain has TRBV20-1 and TRBJ2-3, with TRBD2 as a possible D gene (5 bases). Germline V CDR1 and CDR2: DFQATT, SNEGSKA (reference sequence). This CDR3 has 11 amino acids. Trimming took 3 bases from V and 6 from J, leaving 7 bases between them. The CDR3 region is CSASRGDTQYF. CDR3 DNA: TGCAGTGCTAGTCGAGGGGATACGCAGTATTTT.

The sample holds many counts of this clone. V and J are TRBV7-2 and TRBJ2-3; tentative D call: TRBD2 (5 bases). The CDR3 is 15 residues long. Per germline, CDR1 SGHTA and CDR2 FQGNSA. V lost 4 bases and J 1 base, leaving 12 bases between the germline ends. The DNA of the CDR3 is TGTGCCAGCAGCTCAGAGGGCGTTCGCACAGATACGCAGTATTTT. Protein sequence: CASSSEGVRTDTQYF. The variable domain in full, completed from reference TRBV7-2 and TRBJ2-3, reads GAGVSQSPSNKVTEKGKDVELRCDPISGHTALYWYRQSLGQGLEFLIYFQGNSAPDKSGLPSDRFSAERTGGSVSTLTIQRTQQEDSAVYLCASSSEGVRTDTQYFGPGTRLTVL.

This clone was counted ten times or more. The chain carries TRBV7-2 and TRBJ2-2, with 11 bases aligning to TRBD2. V gave up 6 bases and J gave up 3 bases; unmatched junction bases: 9. This CDR3 spans 17 amino acids. Germline CDR1 is SGHTA and CDR2 is FQGNSA. As DNA, the CDR3 is TGTGCCAGCAGTTCCATTCTAGCGGGGGGCTACACCGGGGAGCTGTTTTTT. It translates to CASSSILAGGYTGELFF.

This clone was seen at least ten times. The chain is built from TRBV7-3 and TRBJ2-7, with 7 bases aligning to TRBD1. CDR1 and CDR2 from the germline V gene are SGHTA and FQGTGA. With 2 bases clipped from V and 3 bases from J, the junction kept 1 base outside the gene matches. The CDR3 runs 13 residues. The CDR3 is CASSLHRGYEQYF. In DNA, the CDR3 is TGTGCCAGCAGCTTACACAGGGGCTACGAGCAGTACTTC. The whole variable domain, remainder taken from reference TRBV7-3 and TRBJ2-7, is GAGVSQTPSNKVTEKGKYVELRCDPISGHTALYWYRQSLGQGPEFLIYFQGTGAADDSGLPNDRFFAVRPEGSVSTLKIQRTERGDSAVYLCASSLHRGYEQYFGPGTRLTVT.

This clone has a count of ten or more. V usage is TRBV4-3 and J usage is TRBJ2-5, with 7 positions matching TRBD2. CDR1 is LGHNA, CDR2 YSLEER, per germline. The ends lost 0 bases at V and 3 bases at J; junction bases unmatched: 7. This CDR3 spans 16 amino acids. CDR3 coding DNA: TGCGCCAGCAGCCAAGAAAACGCGGGGGTCAAAGAGACCCAGTACTTC. Protein sequence: CASSQENAGVKETQYF.

Ten or more counts support this clone. Here the CDR3 DNA reads TGTGCCAGCAGTTACTCGGGGGGGAAGCAGCCCCAGCATTTT. Residues: CASSYSGGKQPQHF. This chain uses TRBV6-2 or TRBV6-3 with TRBJ1-5; a weak D match, TRBD1 (5 bases). CDR1 is MNHEY, CDR2 SVGEGT, per germline. The V end was cut by 0 bases, the J end by 7 bases, with 10 bases between. This CDR3 has 14 amino acids.

The chain uses TRBV19 and TRBJ1-1, with D maybe TRBD1 (5 bases). V lost 4 bases and J 1 base, leaving 7 bases between the germline ends. Germline V lookup: CDR1 LNHDA, CDR2 SQIVND (reference sequence). CDR3 length: 13 residues. The CDR3 region has the DNA TGTGCCAGTAGTAGCACAGGGAACACTGAAGCTTTCTTT. It codes for CASSSTGNTEAFF.

This clone has at least ten counts. This chain links TRBV19 with TRBJ2-5, with TRBD1 matching 10 bases. CDR1 is LNHDA and CDR2 is SQIVND in the germline V gene (reference sequence). This CDR3 contains 15 residues. V lost 6 bases, J lost 5 bases, and 9 bases stayed unmatched. CDR3 region: CASSLRDRGRETQYF. As DNA, the CDR3 is TGTGCCAGTAGCCTACGGGACAGGGGTCGGGAGACCCAGTACTTC.

This clone has ten or more counts. The chain uses TRBV28 and TRBJ1-1; TRBD1 might be the D (6 bases). Looked up from germline, CDR1 is MDHEN and CDR2 is SYDVKM. The CDR3 totals 13 residues. The germline V and J ends were trimmed by 6 bases and 1 base, with 9 bases remaining between them. CDR3: CASRGTPNTEAFF. Written as DNA, the CDR3 is TGTGCCAGCAGGGGGACACCGAACACTGAAGCTTTCTTT.

This clone was seen at least ten times. The chain combines TRBV5-6 with TRBJ2-7; 7 bases agree with TRBD1. The V gene end was trimmed by 4 bases and the J gene end by 8 bases; junction bases not matched to a gene: 6. This CDR3 has 12 amino acids. Germline values: CDR1 SGHDT, CDR2 YYEEEE. CDR3 protein: CASSPTGLKQYF. CDR3 DNA: TGTGCCAGCAGCCCGACAGGGCTTAAGCAGTACTTC.

The V gene is TRBV28, the J gene TRBJ2-7, with TRBD2 matching over 10 bases. CDR1 is MDHEN and CDR2 is SYDVKM in the germline V gene. V lost 6 bases to trimming and J lost 2 bases; unmatched junction nucleotides: 31. This CDR3 is 23 amino acids long. The CDR3, as DNA: TGTGCCAGCAGCGTCCCCCTTGGGGGGAGGTATGGTAAGCGGGGGGGGAACCCCTACGAGCAGTACTTC. Its protein product is CASSVPLGGRYGKRGGNPYEQYF.

This clone has a count of ten or more. As DNA, the CDR3 is TGTGCCTCAGGACAGGGTGACTTAAGTGAGCAGTTCTTC. Its translation is CASGQGDLSEQFF. This sequence joins TRBV28 and TRBJ2-1, with TRBD1 matching over 8 bases. J lost 9 bases, V lost 11 bases, and 12 bases had no gene match. Germline V gives CDR1 MDHEN, CDR2 SYDVKM. The CDR3 contains 13 residues.

In its sample, this clone was seen many times. This chain uses TRBV27 with TRBJ1-2; 10 nucleotides match TRBD1. V gave up 8 bases and J gave up 4 bases; unmatched junction bases: 7. CDR3 length: 14 amino acids. Germline V gene data show CDR1 as MNHEY and CDR2 as SMNVEV (reference sequence). The CDR3 DNA follows: TGTGCCAGCGGCACCGGGACAGGGGCCTATGGCTACACCTTC. Translated: CASGTGTGAYGYTF.

This clone has a count of ten or more. The chain has TRBV7-9 and TRBJ1-6, with TRBD1 as a possible D gene (5 bases). This CDR3 contains 14 residues. With 3 bases removed from V and 10 bases from J, the gap between germline ends came to 13 bases. Germline CDR1 SEHNR, CDR2 FQNEAQ (reference sequence). CDR3 in amino acids: CASSFGGVESPLHF. CDR3 DNA sequence: TGTGCCAGCAGCTTCGGGGGTGTAGAGTCACCCCTCCACTTT.

This clone was seen at least ten times. The chain's CDR3 is CASSLAGGNQPQHF. CDR3 in DNA: TGTGCCAGCAGCTTAGCCGGGGGCAATCAGCCCCAGCATTTT. The chain carries TRBV7-2 and TRBJ1-5; D is undetermined. The germline CDR1 and CDR2 sequences are SGHTA and FQGNSA. V lost 0 bases to trimming and J lost 2 bases, with 5 bases between them. This CDR3 comprises 14 residues. Full variable domain (remainder filled in from reference TRBV7-2 and TRBJ1-5): GAGVSQSPSNKVTEKGKDVELRCDPISGHTALYWYRQSLGQGLEFLIYFQGNSAPDKSGLPSDRFSAERTGGSVSTLTIQRTQQEDSAVYLCASSLAGGNQPQHFGDGTRLSIL.

This clone was recorded many times. The chain links TRBV5-8 to TRBJ1-4; 10 bases agree with TRBD1. Germline CDR1 reads SGHTS; CDR2 reads YDEGEE. This CDR3 is 15 amino acids long. V shed 0 bases and J 7 bases; nucleotides not matched to a gene: 3. The CDR3 loop is CASSLGGQGSEKLFF. CDR3 sequence (DNA): TGTGCCAGCAGCTTGGGGGGACAGGGGTCTGAAAAACTGTTTTTT. The entire variable domain, with the rest obtained from reference TRBV5-8 and TRBJ1-4, is as follows: EAGVTQSPTHLIKTRGQQATLRCSPISGHTSVYWYQQALGLGLQFLLWYDEGEERNRGNFPPRFSGRQFPNYSSELNVNALELEDSALYLCASSLGGQGSEKLFFGSGTQLSVL.

This chain connects TRBV7-2 to TRBJ2-3; no clear D. Trimming removed 8 bases from V and 6 bases from J, with 9 bases in between. CDR1 is SGHTA and CDR2 is FQGNSA in the germline V gene. The CDR3 covers 11 residues. In DNA form, the CDR3 reads TGTGCCAGCCCCCCCGGGGATACGCAGTATTTT. It translates to CASPPGDTQYF.